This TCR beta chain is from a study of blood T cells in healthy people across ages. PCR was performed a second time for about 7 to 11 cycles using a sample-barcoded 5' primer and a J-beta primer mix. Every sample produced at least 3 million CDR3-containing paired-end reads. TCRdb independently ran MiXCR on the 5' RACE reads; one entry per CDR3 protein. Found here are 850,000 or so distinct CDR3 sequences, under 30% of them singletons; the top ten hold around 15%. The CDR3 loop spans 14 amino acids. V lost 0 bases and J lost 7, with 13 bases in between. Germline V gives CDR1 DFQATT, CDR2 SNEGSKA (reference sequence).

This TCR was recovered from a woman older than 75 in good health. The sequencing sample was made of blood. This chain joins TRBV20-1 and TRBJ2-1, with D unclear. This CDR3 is CSAREDSKPNEQFF. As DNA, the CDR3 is TGCAGTGCTAGAGAAGACTCGAAGCCTAATGAGCAGTTCTTC.